Only one count was recorded for the clone carrying this T cell receptor beta chain. At one boundary the junction diverges from the germline segment, which might be a read error. This specimen belongs to a study of blood T cell repertoires in COVID-19. The CDR3 runs 11 residues. Per germline, CDR1 SEHNR and CDR2 FQNEAQ (reference sequence). Under the authors' procedure: Amplification of reference gene primers provided the estimated nucleated cell counts. Assay: immunoSEQ multiplex PCR; the TCRdb copy retains only in-frame clones and omits some. The D gene and trimming were derived from the DNA, and the V and J assignments and clone size from that table. This sample carries approximately 74,000 clones, approximately 89% of them seen once, and the ten largest clones take around 5%.

The chain links TRBV7-9 to TRBJ2-1; 9 bases align to TRBD1. The clonotype comes from a woman in her sixties or seventies with active COVID-19. Sequenced: peripheral blood. CDR3 protein: CASSLGDRVVF. In nucleotides, the CDR3 is TGTGCCAGCAGCTTAGGGGACAGGGTGGTCTTC.